This T cell receptor beta chain derives from a study of metastatic and nonmetastatic thyroid tumors. Study at large: Where malignant and benign thyroid patients were concerned, repertoires were compared across blood and tumor or nodule tissue.

All patients reached thyroid surgery having received no treatment beforehand. General study results and limits: Benign nodules were reported to have significantly lower TCR beta diversity than malignant thyroid tumors, in blood and tumor.

This clone came up a few times. The antigen remains unidentified. CDR1 is MNHEY, CDR2 SVGAGI, per germline. This CDR3 is 14 amino acids long. V gave up 7 bases and J gave up 2 bases, with 15 bases separating them. How the authors handled the data: Construction of a distant-metastasis classifier for papillary thyroid cancer relied on CDR3 differences across clinicopathological groups. TCRdb re-called the PCR reads via MiXCR. None of the V and J calls come from the authors' own analysis; TCRdb made them. The sample includes around 61,000 clones, 25% to 30% of them seen just once. This chain joins TRBV6-5 and TRBJ2-7; tentatively, D is TRBD1 (5 bases). The sequence came from a female donor with papillary thyroid cancer or a benign thyroid nodule (not recorded which). Some clones in this sample may be carry-over from other donors' samples. Sample: blood. CDR3 coding DNA: TGTGCCAGCATACTCGGACATCGCCCCTACGAGCAGTACTTC. Translating gives CASILGHRPYEQYF.